This TCR beta chain was identified in a study of T cells in Graves' hyperthyroidism and ophthalmopathy. Study results and limitations: Ophthalmopathy and stable hyperthyroidism were separated by a 13 V-J model.

This clonotype has a count of ten or more. The target antigen is unknown. TCR beta CDR3 sequences were amplified from RNA transcripts. The primer set for the first-round RT-PCR of the TCR CDR3 was HTBI. From the multiplex PCR reads, TCRdb called clonotypes with MiXCR, one entry per CDR3 protein. This table has some 580,000 distinct CDR3 sequences, roughly a sixth appearing once. Inclusion characteristics of ophthalmopathy patients comprised a Clinical Activity Score of at least 3, a NOSPECS grade of at least 4, and duration under 3 months. What was sequenced was blood. The receptor was derived from a middle-aged woman with Graves' ophthalmopathy.

CDR3 amino acids: CASSLYAASNTGELFF. The CDR3 bases are TGCGCCAGCAGCTTGTATGCGGCGTCGAACACCGGGGAGCTGTTTTTT. V and J are TRBV5-1 and TRBJ2-2; D not certain. Trimming cost V 1 base and J 0 bases, with 10 bases left between them. CDR1 is SGHRS, CDR2 YFSETQ, per germline. This CDR3 has 16 residues.